These 10 T cell receptor beta chains share one sample of origin, sequenced in a study of T cell repertoires in cytomegalovirus infection. No antigen is known for these receptors. One entry per CDR3 protein, called by TCRdb with MiXCR from the reads. The sample includes some 900,000 distinct CDR3 sequences, over 25% seen only once; the top ten take approximately 13%. This specimen consisted of cultured CD8+ T cells from PBMCs, obtained from culture after CMV antigen stimulation. Every receptor here comes from a human donor in good health (CMV status not recorded). Some clones in this sample may be carry-over from other donors' samples.

The chain recombines TRBV19 with TRBJ1-1; 10 nucleotides match TRBD1. The CDR3 spans 12 residues. After removal of 7 bases from V and 11 bases from J, the junction contained 7 bases not matched to a gene. Germline loops: CDR1 LNHDA, CDR2 SQIVND (reference sequence). The CDR3 bases are TGTGCCAGTACCAATAGGGGACAGGGGGCTTTCTTT. This gives the protein CASTNRGQGAFF.

This clonotype was seen a handful of times. The chain employs TRBV6-2 or TRBV6-3 and TRBJ2-1, with 7 bases aligning to TRBD1. The CDR3 loop spans 14 amino acids. CDR1 MNHEY and CDR2 SVGEGT come from the germline V gene. V lost 0 bases and J lost 7; bases outside the gene matches: 3. The CDR3 loop reads CASSYSRGLNEQFF. CDR3 sequence (DNA): TGTGCCAGCAGTTACTCTAGGGGGCTTAATGAGCAGTTCTTC.

This clonotype appeared a few times. This chain uses TRBV12-3 or TRBV12-4 with TRBJ1-3; D unresolved. V lost 6 bases and J 4 bases, leaving 13 bases between the germline ends. The CDR3 has 14 residues. The CDR3 protein is CASRIGRVGNTIYF. The CDR3 DNA sequence: TGTGCCAGCAGAATAGGGCGTGTAGGAAACACCATATATTTT.

The chain combines TRBV9 with TRBJ2-6; D not certain. The CDR3 contains 17 residues. Germline values: CDR1 SGDLS, CDR2 YYNGEE. The ends were cut back, 2 bases at V and 0 bases at J, with 12 bases in the middle. Here the CDR3 reads CASSVPGASSGANVLTF. The CDR3 DNA follows: TGTGCCAGCAGCGTGCCTGGAGCCTCCTCTGGGGCCAACGTCCTGACTTTC.

A remark on this clonotype: One end of the junction varies from germline; a read error may be responsible. The gene calls are TRBV6-8 and TRBJ2-1; tentatively, D is TRBD1 (5 bases). From germline, CDR1 is MNHGY and CDR2 SAAAGT. There are 12 residues in the CDR3. The CDR3 here is CANSTGYNEQFF. DNA of the CDR3: TGTGCCAACAGTACAGGATACAATGAGCAGTTCTTC.

The chain combines TRBV12-5 with TRBJ2-7; D perhaps matches TRBD1 (5 bases). The germline V gene has CDR1 LGHNT and CDR2 FRNRAP. V lost 4 bases, J lost 3 bases, and 22 bases lay in between. This CDR3 has 17 amino acids. DNA of the CDR3: TGTGCTAGTGGTTGGACACTGGAATCCCTGCCTTTCTACGAGCAGTACTTC. As protein: CASGWTLESLPFYEQYF. The variable domain in full, with the rest retrieved from reference TRBV12-5 and TRBJ2-7, is DARVTQTPRHKVTEMGQEVTMRCQPILGHNTVFWYRQTMMQGLELLAYFRNRAPLDDSGMPKDRFSAEMPDATLATLKIQPSEPRDSAVYFCASGWTLESLPFYEQYFGPGTRLTVT.

This clonotype was seen only a few times. The chain carries TRBV28 and TRBJ2-5, with TRBD1 matching 7 bases. J was trimmed by 5 bases and V by 6 bases; bases with no gene match: 12. The length of the CDR3 is 15 residues. Germline CDR1 and CDR2: MDHEN and SYDVKM. The CDR3 DNA reads TGTGCCAGCAGACCGGACAGGATGTCTTGGGAGACCCAGTACTTC. Protein sequence: CASRPDRMSWETQYF.

V is TRBV7-9 and J is TRBJ2-3; either TRBD1 or TRBD2 may supply D (5 bases each). V was trimmed by 7 bases and J by 0 bases, leaving 11 bases between them. Germline V gene data show CDR1 as SEHNR and CDR2 as FQNEAQ (reference sequence). The length of the CDR3 is 14 residues. The CDR3 nucleotides are TGTGCCAGCACCTGGGGGTCTAGCACAGATACGCAGTATTTT. Its protein is CASTWGSSTDTQYF.

The rearrangement links TRBV29-1 to TRBJ1-1; D not resolved. V shed 3 bases and J shed 1 base, with 6 bases lying between them. This CDR3 comprises 12 residues. In germline, CDR1 is SQVTM, CDR2 ANQGSEA. CDR3 loop: CSVEPQNTEAFF. In nucleotides, the CDR3 is TGCAGCGTTGAGCCCCAGAACACTGAAGCTTTCTTT.

The rearrangement joins TRBV2 to TRBJ2-3, with 9 bases that match TRBD2. The trim removed 6 bases at V and 3 bases at J, leaving 10 bases unmatched. This CDR3 region has 16 residues. Germline V gene lookup returns CDR1 SNHLY and CDR2 FYNNEI. CDR3 protein: CASRPIAGAGTDTQYF. The CDR3 bases are TGTGCCAGCAGGCCGATAGCGGGGGCGGGGACAGATACGCAGTATTTT. The complete variable domain, with remaining parts taken from reference TRBV2 and TRBJ2-3, reads EPEVTQTPSHQVTQMGQEVILRCVPISNHLYFYWYRQILGQKVEFLVSFYNNEISEKSEIFDDQFSVERPDGSNFTLKIRSTKLEDSAMYFCASRPIAGAGTDTQYFGPGTRLTVL.